The rows below give T cell receptor beta chains drawn from one sample of a study of blood T cells in healthy people across ages. TCRdb re-derived calls from the 5' RACE reads in MiXCR, one entry per CDR3 protein. The table records about 1.4 million distinct CDR3 sequences, around 59% of them present only once. The specimen sequenced was blood. The receptor source for this set is a young man in good health. Both conserved end residues are part of each CDR3. The order of the fields is clone size, J gene, V gene, D gene, CDR3 protein, CDR3 DNA. D genes are given only for firm matches. Expanded clones get a size class; other rows say once, few or many, or leave the size out.

.	TRBJ1-1	TRBV4-1	TRBD1	CASSQPNTGVVAEAFF	TGCGCCAGCAGCCAACCAAATACAGGGGTTGTAGCTGAAGCTTTCTTT
.	TRBJ2-5	TRBV6-1	.	CASSEWLERETQYF	TGTGCCAGCAGTGAGTGGCTGGAAAGGGAGACCCAGTACTTC
.	TRBJ2-7	TRBV27	.	CASSLLSASDEQYF	TGTGCCAGCAGTTTACTTTCGGCTTCGGACGAGCAGTACTTC
.	TRBJ2-3	TRBV12-3/TRBV12-4	TRBD2	CASSSPQGGGEADTQYF	TGTGCCAGCAGCTCCCCTCAGGGCGGGGGGGAAGCAGATACGCAGTATTTT
.	TRBJ1-2	TRBV6-5	TRBD1	CASSPTGGAVIWGYTF	TGTGCCAGCAGCCCCACAGGGGGCGCGGTAATCTGGGGCTACACCTTC
.	TRBJ2-5	TRBV29-1	.	CSVDGAGETQYF	TGCAGCGTAGACGGGGCCGGGGAGACCCAGTACTTC
.	TRBJ2-7	TRBV27	.	CASSFLAENPYEQYF	TGTGCCAGCAGTTTTTTAGCGGAAAATCCCTACGAGCAGTACTTC
.	TRBJ2-5	TRBV5-1	TRBD2	CASSLGPSGGSGETQYF	TGCGCCAGCAGCTTGGGGCCTAGCGGGGGGTCGGGAGAGACCCAGTACTTC
few	TRBJ2-3	TRBV12-3/TRBV12-4	.	CASSLEGAGDTQYF	TGTGCCAGCAGTTTAGAAGGGGCCGGGGATACGCAGTATTTT
.	TRBJ2-5	TRBV18	.	CASSPPSNQQETQYF	TGTGCCAGCTCACCACCGTCCAATCAGCAAGAGACCCAGTACTTC